The rows below give T cell receptor beta chains drawn from one sample of a study of beta chain features in type 1 diabetes. Method: immunoSEQ multiplex PCR; TCRdb's copy keeps in-frame clones and lacks some. The sample contains a few hundred thousand clones, 11% of which appear only once. The sequenced sample was naive CD4+ T cells from blood. These receptors were taken from a woman in her twenties or thirties in good health. CDR3s include the opening cysteine and the closing phenylalanine or tryptophan. The D gene is left open where the match is weak. The size entry is marked missing in some rows and otherwise reads once, few, many or a size class.

few,TRBD1,TRBV4-2,TRBJ1-1,CASSPMGQGGTEAFF
.,TRBD2,TRBV5-1,TRBJ2-1,CASSYETSGSREQFF
.,TRBD1,TRBV7-9,TRBJ1-1,CASSGTGGRAEAFF
.,TRBD1,TRBV5-4,TRBJ2-1,CASRTGGAENEQFF
.,.,TRBV18,TRBJ2-5,CASSSLEEETQYF
few,TRBD1,TRBV19,TRBJ1-5,CASSIPSTGRQPQHF
once,TRBD1,TRBV5-1,TRBJ1-1,CASTNRGQVTEAFF
few,TRBD2,TRBV5-1,TRBJ2-3,CASSLSTSGGTDTQYF
.,TRBD2,TRBV9,TRBJ2-1,CASSVEAGAVDEQFF
few,.,TRBV5-4,TRBJ2-7,CASSLDLDKSSYEQYF
.,TRBD2,TRBV7-2,TRBJ2-5,CASSLAGGMLTSETQYF
few,.,TRBV6-6,TRBJ1-5,CASNSMGAENQPQHF
.,TRBD2,TRBV11-2,TRBJ2-5,CASSYSTSGSGETQYF